This T cell receptor beta chain was profiled in a study of blood T cell repertoires in COVID-19 (dated by TCRdb to 2020 to 2022). Looking at the study overall: The collaborator samples originated in the United States, Italy and Spain and spanned the acute and convalescent phases of COVID-19. The prospective study material was composed of cDNA or gDNA derived from T cells, B-cell-depleted T cells, or PBMCs. Subjects who had been exposed to COVID-19, were actively infected with it, or had recovered from it provided the deeply sampled blood TCRbeta repertoires that made up the dataset. The repertoires were released in a freely available public database meant as a resource for research on the immune response to SARS-CoV-2. Samples came from the ongoing ImmuneRACE study (first 160 participants) plus 1,254 subjects from 6 global collaborators. The sample metadata nearly always contained a de-identified subject ID, COVID-19 status, age in years and sex. Where HLA class I and class II types were available, the types were taken from metadata supplied by the sample provider, not from assay-based typing.

About this clone: Its antigen is unknown. Within one base of it there is no much larger clone, and no base qualities were kept.

Here is what the overall study found, with its caveats: The amount of clinical and demographic metadata varied by source and participant and was provided uncurated.

TCRbeta CDR3 regions were amplified from genomic DNA using the immunoSEQ Assay, a bias-controlled multiplex PCR. Per the authors' processing: Within the assay, amplification of reference gene primers was used to estimate how many nucleated cells each sample contained. To quantify the absolute abundance of each unique TCRbeta CDR3 rearrangement, sequence reads were collapsed and filtered. Productive Simpson clonality was computed per sample as the square root of Simpson's diversity index over productive rearrangements. TCRdb took this table from immuneACCESS and kept in-frame rearrangements with V and J called. Such tables lack part of the clones; where checked against another copy, unresolved V genes explain under half of the gap, and the rest is unexplained. From that table come the V and J calls and clone size; the DNA was used to work out D and trimming. Present in this sample are about 360,000 clones, more than 70% of which were seen just once. The ten largest clones add up to approximately 1.3% of the sample.

The V end gives up 4 bases and the J end 2 bases, leaving 4 bases in the junction not matched to a gene. CDR1 and CDR2, per the germline V gene, are MGHRA and YSYEKL. CDR3 length: 14 amino acids, cysteine to phenylalanine. Here the CDR3 DNA is all that survives: 42 bases in frame from base 1. In the prospective study, participants were roughly 18 to 89 years old, resided in fewer than 25 geographic areas of the United States, and were enrolled through a virtual design. Cohort assignment in the prospective study relied on participant-reported clinical history from a screening survey and a study questionnaire. Recovered participants in ImmuneRACE Cohort 3 were defined by two consecutive negative NP/OP PCR tests, clearance by a healthcare professional, or resolution of symptoms. Each participant in the prospective study had whole blood, serum and a nasopharyngeal or oropharyngeal swab collected by mobile phlebotomists. Prospective study participants could optionally give additional blood draws and questionnaires over a roughly two-month period. Blood samples from the prospective study were shipped frozen or at room temperature prior to DNA extraction.

Material: PBMCs or T cells enriched from blood (not recorded which). Recombination connected TRBV4-1 to TRBJ1-1; 7 junctional bases match TRBD1. The sequence derives from a man aged 30 to 45 who had recovered from COVID-19. The nucleotide sequence reads TGCGCCAGCAGCCTCGGACAGGTTAACACTGAAGCTTTCTTT. This codes for CASSLGQVNTEAFF.